The following is a T cell receptor (beta chain) sequence with its context. Which antigen it targets is not known. No quality values exist for individual bases; no much larger clone is one base distant. The V end loses 0 bases and the J end loses 7 bases, and a stretch of 9 bases separates them. The CDR3 covers 12 residues, taking in both the cysteine and the phenylalanine. Of the read, only the CDR3 DNA is kept; its 36 bases are in frame from base 1. The CDR1 and CDR2 encoded by the germline V gene (reference sequence) are GTSNPN and SVGIG. The data originate from a study of blood T cells in healthy people across ages (dated by TCRdb to 2015 to 2017). Looking at the study overall: In model experiments, template switching captured about one uniquely barcoded TCR beta cDNA molecule for every two T cells. The study measured age-related changes in TCR beta repertoire diversity using deep sequencing normalized with unique cDNA molecular identifiers. Four age groups were formed from the donors: young (average 16 years), middle-aged (approximately 40), aged (about 68) and long-lived (more than 75). To avoid experimental bias, donors of different ages were spread randomly across the sequencing lanes. Using the same blood draw, the study looked at two additional independent replicas of 1 million unique cDNA reads for two donors, one aged 18 to 30 and the other aged 80 or older. The paper as a whole reports these results and caveats: Observed TCR beta diversity correlated strongly with the percentage of naive T cells measured by flow cytometry. Donor CMV infection status was unknown, potentially confounding age-related changes in expanded clonotypes. Estimates of total diversity based on one million sequenced T cells were considered lower bounds and underestimates. The long-lived group showed more naive CD4+ T cells, fewer expanded clones and increased TCR diversity than the aged group, suggesting age selection. Because profiling used bulk unsorted PBMCs, naive and antigen-experienced compartments could not be compared conclusively. Observed TCR beta diversity per million T cells fell roughly linearly with age, and a significant reduction was already apparent by age approximately 41.

Systemically healthy Caucasian individuals from Russia, 35 to 50 in total and aged roughly 6 to 100 years, were included as donors. Each donor gave about 9.8 milliliters of peripheral blood, drawn into EDTA-treated Vacutainer tubes. PBMCs were isolated by Ficoll-Paque density-gradient centrifugation, with at least 6 million obtained per sample. Trizol reagent was used to extract total RNA from the PBMCs, yielding at least 5.5 micrograms per sample. Naive CD45RAhigh/CD27high T cell percentages were measured by flow cytometry on a PBMC aliquot from every donor. The method was 5' RACE. Sequenced on an Illumina HiSeq 2500. A second PCR of roughly 7 to 12 cycles was performed with a sample-barcoded 5' primer and a J-beta primer mix. Each TCR beta cDNA molecule received a unique molecular identifier from a template-switch 5' adaptor carrying 12 random nucleotides. Each sample yielded at least 3 million CDR3-containing paired-end reads. The Mint cDNA synthesis kit, primed by a TRBC-specific oligonucleotide, was used to synthesize first-strand cDNA from all RNA. After uracil-DNA glycosylase treatment, a first 18-cycle PCR used universal primers M1SS and BC2_uni_R on all cDNA. In the source study's methods: Each sample was normalized by randomly selecting 1 million high-quality reads, each carrying a distinct molecular identifier. Instead of being binned into consensus sequences, reads with shared molecular identifiers were discarded. CDR3 identification, clonotype clustering and error correction used MiTCR with a Q25 quality threshold and the strictest error-elimination algorithm. A nonparametric unseen species model with Euler transformation was used to estimate lower-bound total TCR beta diversity. The public reads were reprocessed in TCRdb via fastp at Q25 and MiXCR, keeping in-frame beta chains. Rows with a matching CDR3 protein are joined into one entry that keeps the most common DNA and genes. None of the V and J calls come from the authors' own analysis; TCRdb made them. The sample records around 850,000 distinct CDR3 sequences, about 36% of which are singletons. The ten most abundant clones make up 10% to 15% of the sample.

The TCR was taken from a man between 18 and 29 years old in good health. Here the chain combines TRBV30 and TRBJ1-2; no confident D gene assignment can be made. The sample consisted of blood. Here is the DNA: TGTGCCTGGAGTGTAACCAGATCTGGCTACACCTTC. It specifies CAWSVTRSGYTF.